The 21 T cell receptor beta chains presented below share a single source sample, sequenced in a study of T-cell reconstitution after alpha-beta-depleted transplantation in children. The TCRbeta library was prepared with unique molecular identifiers. TCRdb independently ran MiXCR on the PCR reads; one entry per CDR3 protein. The data contain approximately 650,000 distinct CDR3 sequences, over 10% of them singletons. Specimen: PBMCs, collected before TCRalphabeta/CD19-depleted stem cell transplant. These receptors all come from a girl aged 2 to 10 with congenital amegakaryocytic thrombocytopenia, due to receive a stem cell transplant.

This clonotype was counted between two and nine times. This chain joins TRBV29-1 and TRBJ2-5; D is unclear. V was cut by 6 bases and J by 0 bases, with 23 bases left in between. This CDR3 has 17 amino acids. CDR1 is SQVTM, CDR2 ANQGSEA, per germline. The CDR3 nucleotides read TGCAGCGTAGTCCCATCCCTTCTCCATTTTTACCAAGAGACCCAGTACTTC. Its protein is CSVVPSLLHFYQETQYF.

CDR3 residues: CASSLVGLRRYEQYF. The CDR3 DNA sequence: TGCGCCAGCAGCTTGGTGGGCCTACGACGCTACGAGCAGTACTTC. The chain recombines TRBV5-1 with TRBJ2-7; D is unclear. V lost 0 bases to trimming and J lost 3 bases, with 13 bases between them. Germline V gene sequence: CDR1 SGHRS, CDR2 YFSETQ. The CDR3 runs to 15 residues.

In the case of this clonotype: This may be a read error, as it is one base from a much larger clone. The CDR3, as DNA: TGCGCCAGCAGCTTGCAACCGGTTAGCACAGATACGCAGTATTTT. This codes for CASSLQPVSTDTQYF. J is TRBJ2-3 and V is TRBV5-1, with D unclear. The CDR3 runs 15 residues. The germline V gene encodes CDR1 SGHRS and CDR2 YFSETQ. V lost 1 base and J lost 0, with 9 bases in between.

This clonotype came up many times. The J gene is TRBJ2-1, the V gene TRBV7-2; a possible D gene is TRBD2 (6 bases). The CDR3 has 14 residues. Trimming pared 6 bases from V and 7 bases from J, leaving 16 bases between. Germline V gene data show CDR1 as SGHTA and CDR2 as FQGNSA. The CDR3 DNA follows: TGTGCCAGCAGGAGTACCGGGAGTATAAATGAGCAGTTCTTC. It specifies CASRSTGSINEQFF.

This clonotype was counted between two and nine times. The chain combines TRBV5-6 with TRBJ2-2; 13 bases map to TRBD2. CDR3 length: 21 amino acids. Germline V gene lookup returns CDR1 SGHDT and CDR2 YYEEEE. The V gene end was trimmed by 3 bases and the J gene end by 0 bases; junction bases not matched to a gene: 14. In DNA, the CDR3 is TGTGCCAGCAGCTCGTCCGGGACTAGCGGGGCAGACACGGCGAACACCGGGGAGCTGTTTTTT. Amino acids: CASSSSGTSGADTANTGELFF.

The chain combines TRBV7-6 with TRBJ2-1; the match to TRBD2 covers 8 bases. The germline V gene has CDR1 SGHVS and CDR2 FNYEAQ. The CDR3 length is 17 residues. Losses at the gene ends were 4 bases for V and 7 bases for J; bases not matched to a gene: 15. This CDR3 is CASSSLTGLALGNEQFF. In nucleotides, the CDR3 is TGTGCCAGCAGCTCCCTGACTGGACTAGCATTAGGTAATGAGCAGTTCTTC.

The sample holds many counts of this clonotype. The chain is built from TRBV29-1 and TRBJ1-1, with D possibly matching TRBD1 (5 bases). V gave up 4 bases and J gave up 8 bases, with 17 bases separating them. The CDR3 extends over 13 amino acids. The germline V gene has CDR1 SQVTM and CDR2 ANQGSEA. CDR3: CSVAPDTLSEAFF. The DNA of the CDR3 is TGCAGCGTTGCCCCGGACACCCTGTCCGAAGCTTTCTTT.

This clonotype has only a few counts. V usage is TRBV19 and J usage is TRBJ2-1, with 9 bases fitting TRBD2. The CDR3 has 19 amino acids. With 3 bases clipped from V and 2 bases from J, the junction kept 14 bases outside the gene matches. CDR1 is LNHDA, CDR2 SQIVND, per germline (reference sequence). The CDR3, as DNA: TGTGCCAGTAGTATTCCAGGGCTCGCCATAGCGGGGGCCTACAATGAGCAGTTCTTC. It is translated as CASSIPGLAIAGAYNEQFF.

This rearrangement joins TRBV4-1 to TRBJ1-1, with no clear D. With 1 base removed from V and 0 bases from J, the gap between germline ends came to 6 bases. Germline V gene sequence: CDR1 MGHRA, CDR2 YSYEKL. CDR3 length: 14 amino acids. CDR3 residues: CASSQVNLNTEAFF. DNA of the CDR3: TGCGCCAGCAGCCAAGTCAATCTGAACACTGAAGCTTTCTTT.

This clonotype occurred a few times. V and J are TRBV7-9 and TRBJ2-6; possibly TRBD1 for D (5 bases). The CDR3 has 14 amino acids. CDR1 and CDR2 from the germline V gene are SEHNR and FQNEAQ (reference sequence). The V end lost 1 base, the J end lost 11 bases, and 12 bases lay between the germline ends. CDR3 coding DNA: TGTGCCAGCAGCTTAGAAGGACACGGAGACGTCCTGACTTTC. Its translation: CASSLEGHGDVLTF.

The chain carries TRBV4-1 and TRBJ2-2; no firm D call. The CDR3 length is 15 residues. Germline loops: CDR1 MGHRA, CDR2 YSYEKL. Trimming left V 4 bases short and J 2 bases short, with 11 bases between. CDR3: CASSPRITNTGELFF. For the CDR3, the DNA is TGCGCCAGCAGCCCCCGAATAACAAACACCGGGGAGCTGTTTTTT.

This clonotype was observed many times. The chain uses TRBV5-1 and TRBJ2-1; 8 bases are a match to TRBD2. The germline gives CDR1 SGHRS, CDR2 YFSETQ. Trimming at V came to 1 base and at J to 4 bases, leaving 7 bases not matched to a gene. This CDR3 contains 16 residues. DNA of the CDR3: TGCGCCAGCAGCTTGCAAAAGCGGGAGCCATACAATGAGCAGTTCTTC. It specifies CASSLQKREPYNEQFF.

In its sample, this clonotype was seen many times. The J gene is TRBJ2-7, the V gene TRBV7-3; the match to TRBD2 covers 9 bases. This CDR3 region has 15 residues. From germline, CDR1 is SGHTA and CDR2 FQGTGA. The trim removed 5 bases at V and 4 bases at J, leaving 9 bases unmatched. CDR3 nucleotide sequence: TGTGCCAGCAGCCCCACCCTAGCGGGGCTTTACGAGCAGTACTTC. It codes for CASSPTLAGLYEQYF.

Ten or more counts support this clonotype. The chain recombines TRBV5-1 with TRBJ1-2; D uncertain. With 7 bases removed from V and 1 base from J, the gap between germline ends came to 11 bases. The CDR3 runs to 13 residues. Germline CDR1 is SGHRS and CDR2 is YFSETQ. CDR3 sequence: CASADTVNYGYTF. CDR3 in DNA: TGCGCCAGCGCTGATACAGTTAACTATGGCTACACCTTC.

V is TRBV5-1 and J is TRBJ1-1; no clear D. Between the trimmed V and J ends, which lost 4 bases and 1 base, there was a span of 26 bases. The CDR3 length is 19 residues. Germline lookup yields CDR1 SGHRS and CDR2 YFSETQ. In DNA, the CDR3 is TGCGCCAGCAGCCCGTTGGTGGCAGGACCTGCTCCAACGAACACTGAAGCTTTCTTT. This gives the protein CASSPLVAGPAPTNTEAFF.

V is TRBV5-1 and J is TRBJ2-7, with 7 bases lining up with TRBD1. The V gene's germline CDR1 is SGHRS and CDR2 YFSETQ. V trimming: 6 bases; J trimming: 4 bases; junction bases outside the gene matches: 7. This CDR3 has 13 residues. The CDR3 is CASKKGAAYEQYF. The CDR3 DNA is TGCGCCAGCAAGAAGGGGGCGGCTTACGAGCAGTACTTC. Variable domain in full (rest from reference TRBV5-1 and TRBJ2-7): KAGVTQTPRYLIKTRGQQVTLSCSPISGHRSVSWYQQTPGQGLQFLFEYFSETQRNKGNFPGRFSGRQFSNSRSEMNVSTLELGDSALYLCASKKGAAYEQYFGPGTRLTVT.

The table lists this clonotype with many counts. V usage is TRBV29-1 and J usage is TRBJ1-4; D call uncertain. From germline, CDR1 is SQVTM and CDR2 ANQGSEA. The ends were cut back, 4 bases at V and 6 bases at J, with 3 bases in the middle. CDR3 length: 10 residues. DNA for the CDR3: TGCAGCGTTGGGGATGAAAAACTGTTTTTT. Translation gives CSVGDEKLFF.

This chain joins TRBV6-2 or TRBV6-3 and TRBJ1-2; no clear D. Germline V CDR1 and CDR2: MNHEY, SVGEGT. The CDR3 loop spans 14 amino acids. Trimming took off 2 bases at V and 1 base at J, with 8 bases between the two ends. The CDR3 spells CASSYLPDNYGYTF. The DNA of the CDR3 is TGTGCCAGCAGTTACCTACCGGATAACTATGGCTACACCTTC.

The chain employs TRBV4-2 and TRBJ1-2, with D maybe TRBD1 (6 bases). CDR1 and CDR2 (germline): LGHNA, YNFKEQ. Trimming removed 2 bases at V and 8 bases at J, with 12 bases between. This CDR3 is built from 13 residues. The CDR3 loop is CASSQTGQDGYTF. The CDR3 DNA sequence: TGTGCCAGCAGCCAAACAGGGCAGGACGGCTACACCTTC.

In this sample, this clonotype turned up many times. At one end the junction does not follow the germline gene, possibly because of a read error. This chain connects TRBV5-1 to TRBJ2-3, with 8 bases lining up with TRBD1. From germline, CDR1 is SGHRS and CDR2 YFSETQ. The CDR3 is made up of 14 amino acids. The CDR3 reads CASSPGQGTDTQYF. The DNA for the CDR3 is TGTGCCAGCAGCCCGGGACAGGGCACAGATACGCAGTATTTT.

This clonotype was seen at least ten times. V gene TRBV4-2 combines with J gene TRBJ1-6; D not resolved. The length of the CDR3 is 15 residues. Germline V CDR1 and CDR2: LGHNA, YNFKEQ. V was shortened by 0 bases and J by 7 bases, with 10 bases between the two germline ends. The chain's CDR3 is CASSQDPVINSPLHF. The CDR3 nucleotides are TGTGCCAGCAGCCAAGATCCGGTAATCAATTCACCCCTCCACTTT.